What follows are 18 T cell receptor beta chains derived from one specimen sequenced in a study of blood T cells in healthy people across ages. A second roughly 6 to 12 cycle PCR used barcoded and J-beta primers. A single record per CDR3 protein comes from TCRdb applying MiXCR to the 5' RACE reads. The sample includes 600,000 to 850,000 distinct CDR3 sequences, around 40% of them seen just once. Sequencing was carried out using blood. These receptors all come from a woman aged 60 to 75 in good health.

V usage is TRBV12-3 or TRBV12-4 and J usage is TRBJ1-2; no definite D call. The CDR3 runs 15 residues. V gave up 7 bases and J gave up 3 bases, with 18 bases separating them. Here the CDR3 reads CASTFGPRFDYGYTF. In DNA, the CDR3 is TGTGCCAGCACCTTTGGACCACGTTTTGACTATGGCTACACCTTC.

Worth noting for this clonotype: This may stem from a read error, because a much larger clone lies one nucleotide away. The V and J genes are TRBV4-3 and TRBJ2-5; D perhaps matches TRBD2 (6 bases). CDR3 length: 16 residues. The V and J ends lost 0 bases and 11 bases respectively, with 22 bases between them. Germline-derived CDR1 and CDR2 are LGHNA and YSLEER. This CDR3 reads CASSQDTRLGFNEQYF. CDR3 sequence (DNA): TGCGCCAGCAGCCAAGATACGAGACTAGGGTTCAATGAGCAGTACTTC.

This clonotype has a handful of counts. The chain carries TRBV20-1 and TRBJ2-5; D might be TRBD1 or TRBD2, each matching 5 bases. CDR3 length: 12 residues. CDR1 and CDR2 from the germline V gene are DFQATT and SNEGSKA (reference sequence). Trimming removed 3 bases at V and 5 bases at J, with 10 bases between. The CDR3 loop reads CSARRGGETQYF. Here the CDR3 DNA reads TGCAGTGCTAGGAGGGGTGGCGAGACCCAGTACTTC.

This clonotype turned up a few times. V and J are TRBV5-1 and TRBJ2-1, with 12 bases lining up with TRBD2. V dropped 2 bases and J dropped 9; count of bases not matched to a gene: 9. This CDR3 has 16 amino acids. CDR1 is SGHRS and CDR2 is YFSETQ in the germline V gene. CDR3 in DNA: TGCGCCAGCAGCTTCTATGGGACTAGCGGGTCGAGTGAGCAGTTCTTC. Translating gives CASSFYGTSGSSEQFF.

Of note for this clonotype: A much larger clone sits a single nucleotide away, making a read error possible. The rearrangement joins TRBV5-1 to TRBJ1-2; D is unclear. The CDR3 has 12 residues. Looked up from germline, CDR1 is SGHRS and CDR2 is YFSETQ. CDR3 loop: CASGFANYGYTF. CDR3 sequence (DNA): TGCGCCAGCGGCTTCGCTAACTATGGCTACACCTTC.

Concerning this clonotype: One end of the junction does not line up with germline, which may come from a read error. The rearrangement links TRBV30 to TRBJ1-1; TRBD1 matches at 9 bases. CDR3 length equals 11 residues. CDR1 and CDR2 (germline): GTSNPN, SVGIG (reference sequence). The chain's CDR3 is CGQGVGTGAFF. The DNA of the CDR3 is TGTGGACAGGGGGTCGGAACTGGAGCTTTCTTT.

A word on this clonotype: At one end the junction does not follow the germline gene, possibly because of a read error. The rearrangement uses TRBV12-5 and TRBJ2-3; tentative D call: TRBD2 (7 bases). This CDR3 has 14 residues. The germline V gene encodes CDR1 LGHNT and CDR2 FRNRAP. This chain's CDR3 is CATRGGGSTDMQYF. CDR3 in DNA: TGTGCTACACGCGGGGGCGGAAGCACAGATATGCAGTATTTT.

The chain is built from TRBV6-1 and TRBJ2-1, with a weak D call TRBD2 (7 bases). Trimming took off 4 bases at V and 3 bases at J, with 16 bases between the two ends. Germline loops: CDR1 MNHNS, CDR2 SASEGT. The CDR3 is 16 amino acids. The CDR3: CASSGSRGADYNEQFF. CDR3 sequence (DNA): TGTGCCAGCAGTGGTTCTCGGGGGGCGGACTACAATGAGCAGTTCTTC.

This clonotype was seen a few times. This sequence joins TRBV7-2 and TRBJ2-3, with 7 bases identical to TRBD1. Germline V lookup: CDR1 SGHTA, CDR2 FQGNSA. The junction had 9 bases not matched to a gene; V was cut back by 2 bases and J by 4 bases. The CDR3 runs 16 residues. This chain's CDR3 is CASSLRLTGAADTQYF. The CDR3 DNA sequence: TGTGCCAGCAGCTTAAGGCTAACAGGGGCTGCAGATACGCAGTATTTT.

The chain recombines TRBV7-2 with TRBJ2-1; 11 bases map to TRBD2. The CDR3 length is 16 residues. Germline loops: CDR1 SGHTA, CDR2 FQGNSA. The ends lost 0 bases at V and 7 bases at J; junction bases unmatched: 5. This chain's CDR3 is CASSLASGGAGNEQFF. CDR3 nucleotide sequence: TGTGCCAGCAGCTTAGCTAGCGGGGGGGCAGGTAATGAGCAGTTCTTC. Based on the CDR3 plus reference TRBV7-2 and TRBJ2-1, the full variable domain is GAGVSQSPSNKVTEKGKDVELRCDPISGHTALYWYRQSLGQGLEFLIYFQGNSAPDKSGLPSDRFSAERTGGSVSTLTIQRTQQEDSAVYLCASSLASGGAGNEQFFGPGTRLTVL.

In this sample, this clonotype turned up many times. The chain has TRBV20-1 and TRBJ1-1, with D unclear. Trimming took off 1 base at V and 3 bases at J, with 9 bases between the two ends. CDR3 length: 13 amino acids. The germline V gene encodes CDR1 DFQATT and CDR2 SNEGSKA (reference sequence). The CDR3 nucleotides are TGCAGTGCTAGAGGGCAGCAAGACACTGAAGCTTTCTTT. Amino acid sequence: CSARGQQDTEAFF.

The J gene is TRBJ2-5, the V gene TRBV5-1, with 15 bases lining up with TRBD2. The CDR3 extends over 15 amino acids. V dropped 4 bases and J dropped 11; count of bases not matched to a gene: 9. Germline loops: CDR1 SGHRS, CDR2 YFSETQ. The CDR3, as DNA: TGCGCCAGCAGCCCCTCGGGACTAGCGGGAGGAAGACAGTACTTC. Protein: CASSPSGLAGGRQYF. Looking up the rest from reference TRBV5-1 and TRBJ2-5 gives the full variable domain: KAGVTQTPRYLIKTRGQQVTLSCSPISGHRSVSWYQQTPGQGLQFLFEYFSETQRNKGNFPGRFSGRQFSNSRSEMNVSTLELGDSALYLCASSPSGLAGGRQYFGPGTRLLVL.

This chain connects TRBV6-2 or TRBV6-3 to TRBJ2-7; no clear D. This CDR3 is 18 amino acids long. The V and J ends lost 8 bases and 0 bases respectively, with 26 bases between them. The germline V gene has CDR1 MNHEY and CDR2 SVGEGT. CDR3 amino acids: CASGTLARQSVVSYEQYF. CDR3 in DNA: TGTGCCAGCGGAACCCTTGCCCGGCAGAGCGTGGTCTCCTACGAGCAGTACTTC.

The chain employs TRBV18 and TRBJ1-4; TRBD1 agrees at 7 bases. The CDR3 is 14 residues long. Germline trimming cut 3 bases from V and 5 bases from J; bases unmatched to any gene: 3. CDR1 is KGHSH and CDR2 is LQKENI in the germline V gene. In DNA, the CDR3 is TGTGCCAGCTCACCGACAGGGAGAAATGAAAAACTGTTTTTT. This sequence encodes CASSPTGRNEKLFF.

CDR3 amino acids: CASSGDRGEKLFF. In DNA form, the CDR3 reads TGTGCCAGCAGTGGCGACAGGGGCGAAAAACTGTTTTTT. This chain uses TRBV25-1 with TRBJ1-4; 8 bases fit TRBD1. The CDR3 sequence is 13 residues long. Germline CDR1 and CDR2: MGHDK and SYGVNS. V lost 4 bases, J lost 8 bases, and 3 bases stayed unmatched. Together with reference TRBV25-1 and TRBJ1-4, the CDR3 gives the full variable domain: EADIYQTPRYLVIGTGKKITLECSQTMGHDKMYWYQQDPGMELHLIHYSYGVNSTEKGDLSSESTVSRIRTEHFPLTLESARPSHTSQYLCASSGDRGEKLFFGSGTQLSVL.

The count of this clonotype is one. The J gene is TRBJ1-1, the V gene TRBV4-1; maybe TRBD1 (5 bases). The germline V and J ends were trimmed by 1 base and 4 bases, with 10 bases remaining between them. CDR3 length: 14 residues. Per the germline V gene, CDR1 is MGHRA and CDR2 is YSYEKL. In DNA, the CDR3 is TGCGCCAGCAGCCAAGTTGGGGGAGGCACTGAAGCTTTCTTT. Its protein is CASSQVGGGTEAFF.

This clonotype came up a few times. J is TRBJ2-7 and V is TRBV12-3 or TRBV12-4, with no clear D. V lost 3 bases, J lost 2 bases, and 8 bases lay in between. The CDR3 is 13 residues long. The CDR3 sequence: CASSLSVAYEQYF. The CDR3 DNA follows: TGTGCCAGCAGTTTGAGTGTGGCCTACGAGCAGTACTTC.

The V gene is TRBV11-2, the J gene TRBJ2-7; possibly TRBD2 for D (6 bases). The CDR3 runs 15 residues. With 5 bases removed from V and 7 bases from J, the gap between germline ends came to 21 bases. Germline V CDR1 and CDR2: SGHAT, FQNNGV. This CDR3 reads CASSGGADHGWEQYF. As DNA, the CDR3 is TGTGCCAGCAGCGGAGGGGCAGACCACGGGTGGGAGCAGTACTTC.